This T cell receptor (beta chain) is from a study of blood T cells in healthy people across ages. The study, taken as a whole, reports: The unknown donor CMV status may have confounded expanded clonotype changes.

A second PCR of 7 to 11 cycles used a sample-barcoded 5' primer and a J-beta primer mix. A tag from a template-switch adaptor with 12 random nucleotides marked each cDNA molecule. In TCRdb, the 5' RACE reads were re-called with MiXCR into one record per CDR3 protein. The data contain 1.5 million to 2 million distinct CDR3 sequences, 49% of them singletons. In germline, CDR1 is LNHDA, CDR2 SQIVND (reference sequence). The V gene lost 1 base and the J gene lost 7 bases, with 8 bases spanning the gap. The CDR3 runs to 13 residues. This clonotype was recorded a few times. No antigen is known for it. This clonotype was sampled from a woman in her forties in good health. The chain recombines TRBV19 with TRBJ2-1; possibly TRBD1 for D (5 bases). The sample consisted of blood. CDR3 DNA: TGTGCCAGTAGTATAGCAGGGTTAAATGAGCAGTTCTTC. This translates into CASSIAGLNEQFF. The full variable domain, with the rest looked up from reference TRBV19 and TRBJ2-1, is DGGITQSPKYLFRKEGQNVTLSCEQNLNHDAMYWYRQDPGQGLRLIYYSQIVNDFQKGDIAEGYSVSREKKESFPLTVTSAQKNPTAFYLCASSIAGLNEQFFGPGTRLTVL.